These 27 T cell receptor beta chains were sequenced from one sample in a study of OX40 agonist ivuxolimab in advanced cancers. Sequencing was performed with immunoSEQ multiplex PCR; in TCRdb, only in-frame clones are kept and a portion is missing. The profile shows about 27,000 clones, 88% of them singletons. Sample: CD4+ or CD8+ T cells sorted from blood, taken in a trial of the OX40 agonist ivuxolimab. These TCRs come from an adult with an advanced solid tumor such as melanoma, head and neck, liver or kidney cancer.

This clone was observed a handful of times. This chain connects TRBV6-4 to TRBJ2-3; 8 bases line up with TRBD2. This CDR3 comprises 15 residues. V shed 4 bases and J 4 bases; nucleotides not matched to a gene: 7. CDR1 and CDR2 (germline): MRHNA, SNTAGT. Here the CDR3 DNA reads TGTGCCAGCAGTGTAAGAGCGGGAGCTGCAGATACGCAGTATTTT. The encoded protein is CASSVRAGAADTQYF.

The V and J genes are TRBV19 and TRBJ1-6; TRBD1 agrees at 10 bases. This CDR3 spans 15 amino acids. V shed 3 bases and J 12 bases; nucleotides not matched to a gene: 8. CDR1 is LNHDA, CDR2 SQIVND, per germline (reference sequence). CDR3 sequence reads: CASSIQGQGTLPLHF. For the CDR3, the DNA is TGTGCCAGTAGTATCCAGGGACAGGGGACTTTACCCCTCCACTTT.

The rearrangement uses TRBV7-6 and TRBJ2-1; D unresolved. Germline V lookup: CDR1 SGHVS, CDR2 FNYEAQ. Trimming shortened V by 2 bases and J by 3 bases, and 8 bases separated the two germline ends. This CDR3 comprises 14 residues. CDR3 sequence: CASSLPSVYNEQFF. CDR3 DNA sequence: TGTGCCAGCAGCTTACCGTCAGTCTACAATGAGCAGTTCTTC.

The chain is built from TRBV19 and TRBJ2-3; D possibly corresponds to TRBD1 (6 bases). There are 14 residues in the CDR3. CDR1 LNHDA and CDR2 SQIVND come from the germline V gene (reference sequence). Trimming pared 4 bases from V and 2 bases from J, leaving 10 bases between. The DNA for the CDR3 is TGTGCCAGTAGTAGAGGGACATACACAGATACGCAGTATTTT. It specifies CASSRGTYTDTQYF.

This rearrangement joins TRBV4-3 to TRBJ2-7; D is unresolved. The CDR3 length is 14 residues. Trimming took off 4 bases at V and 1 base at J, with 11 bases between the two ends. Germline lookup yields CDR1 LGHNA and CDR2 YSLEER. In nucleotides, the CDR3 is TGCGCCAGCAGCCCAAGAGCGACGTCCTACGAGCAGTACTTC. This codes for CASSPRATSYEQYF.

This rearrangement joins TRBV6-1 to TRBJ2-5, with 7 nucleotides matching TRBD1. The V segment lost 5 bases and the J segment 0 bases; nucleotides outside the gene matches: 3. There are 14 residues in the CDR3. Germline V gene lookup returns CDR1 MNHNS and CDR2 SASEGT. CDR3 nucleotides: TGTGCCAGCAGTCCCGGGACAGACCAAGAGACCCAGTACTTC. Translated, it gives CASSPGTDQETQYF.

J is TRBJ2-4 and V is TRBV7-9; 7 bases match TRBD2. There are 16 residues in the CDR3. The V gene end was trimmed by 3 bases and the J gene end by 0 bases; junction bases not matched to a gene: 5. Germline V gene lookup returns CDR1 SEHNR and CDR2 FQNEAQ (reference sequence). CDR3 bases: TGTGCCAGCAGCTTTACCAGGGAGGGAGCCAAAAACATTCAGTACTTC. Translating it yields CASSFTREGAKNIQYF.

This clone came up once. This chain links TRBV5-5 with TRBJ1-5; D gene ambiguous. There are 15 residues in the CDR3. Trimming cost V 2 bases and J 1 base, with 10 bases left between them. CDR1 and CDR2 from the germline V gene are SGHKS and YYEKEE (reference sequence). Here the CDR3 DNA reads TGTGCCAGCAGCTTTGGGGTGGGGAGCAATCAGCCCCAGCATTTT. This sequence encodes CASSFGVGSNQPQHF.

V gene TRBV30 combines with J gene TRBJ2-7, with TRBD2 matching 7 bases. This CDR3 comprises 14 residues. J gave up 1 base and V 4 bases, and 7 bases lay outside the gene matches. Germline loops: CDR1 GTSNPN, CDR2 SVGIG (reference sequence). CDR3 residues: CAWTSGARSYEQYF. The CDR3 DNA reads TGTGCCTGGACTAGCGGCGCCAGATCCTACGAGCAGTACTTC.

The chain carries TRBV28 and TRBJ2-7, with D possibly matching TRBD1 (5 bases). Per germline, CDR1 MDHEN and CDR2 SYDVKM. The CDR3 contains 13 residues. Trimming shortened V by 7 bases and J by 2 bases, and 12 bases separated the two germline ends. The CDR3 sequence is CASKTTGTYEQYF. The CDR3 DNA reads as TGTGCCAGCAAAACAACAGGTACCTACGAGCAGTACTTC.

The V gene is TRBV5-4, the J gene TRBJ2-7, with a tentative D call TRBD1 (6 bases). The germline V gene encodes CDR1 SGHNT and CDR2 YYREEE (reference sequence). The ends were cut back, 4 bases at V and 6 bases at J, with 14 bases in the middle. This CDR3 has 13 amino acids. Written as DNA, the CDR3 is TGTGCCAGCAGCGGATGGACAGAGCGCGAGCAGTACTTC. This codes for CASSGWTEREQYF.

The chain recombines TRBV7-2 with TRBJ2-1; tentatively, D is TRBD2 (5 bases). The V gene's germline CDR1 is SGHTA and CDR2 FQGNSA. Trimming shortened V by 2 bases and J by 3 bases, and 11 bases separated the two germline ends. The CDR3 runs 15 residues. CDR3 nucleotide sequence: TGTGCCAGCAGCTTATGGGGTGGGAGCTACAATGAGCAGTTCTTC. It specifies CASSLWGGSYNEQFF.

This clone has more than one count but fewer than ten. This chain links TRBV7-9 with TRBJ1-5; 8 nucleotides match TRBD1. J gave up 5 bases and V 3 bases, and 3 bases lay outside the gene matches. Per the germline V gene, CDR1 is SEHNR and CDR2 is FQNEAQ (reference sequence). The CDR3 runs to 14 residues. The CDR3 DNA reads TGTGCCAGCAGCTTGACAGGGGAGGATCAGCCCCAGCATTTT. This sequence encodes CASSLTGEDQPQHF.

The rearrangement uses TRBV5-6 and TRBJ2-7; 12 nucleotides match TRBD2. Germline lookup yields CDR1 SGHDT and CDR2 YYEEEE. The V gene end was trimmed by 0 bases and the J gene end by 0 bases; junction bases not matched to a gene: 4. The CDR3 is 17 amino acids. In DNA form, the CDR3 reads TGTGCCAGCAGCTTGGAACTAGCGGGGGGCCGCTCCTACGAGCAGTACTTC. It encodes CASSLELAGGRSYEQYF. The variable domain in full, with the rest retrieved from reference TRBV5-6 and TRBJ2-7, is DAGVTQSPTHLIKTRGQQVTLRCSPKSGHDTVSWYQQALGQGPQFIFQYYEEEERQRGNFPDRFSGHQFPNYSSELNVNALLLGDSALYLCASSLELAGGRSYEQYFGPGTRLTVT.

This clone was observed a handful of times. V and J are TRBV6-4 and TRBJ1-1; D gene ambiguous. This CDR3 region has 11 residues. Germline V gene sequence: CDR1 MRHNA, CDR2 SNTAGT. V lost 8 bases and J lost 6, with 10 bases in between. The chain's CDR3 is CASSSGPEAFF. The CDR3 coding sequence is TGTGCCAGCTCGTCGGGCCCTGAAGCTTTCTTT.

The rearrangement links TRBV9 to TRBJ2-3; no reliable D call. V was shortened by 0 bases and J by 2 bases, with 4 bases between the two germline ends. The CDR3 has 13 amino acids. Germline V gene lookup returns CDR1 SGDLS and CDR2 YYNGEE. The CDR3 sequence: CASSVALTDTQYF. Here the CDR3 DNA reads TGTGCCAGCAGCGTAGCTCTCACAGATACGCAGTATTTT.

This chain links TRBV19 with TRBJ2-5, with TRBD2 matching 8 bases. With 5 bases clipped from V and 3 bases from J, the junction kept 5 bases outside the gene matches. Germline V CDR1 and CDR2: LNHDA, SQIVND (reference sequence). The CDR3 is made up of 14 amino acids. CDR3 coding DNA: TGTGCCAGTAGTGCCGGGACTAGAAAAGAGACCCAGTACTTC. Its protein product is CASSAGTRKETQYF. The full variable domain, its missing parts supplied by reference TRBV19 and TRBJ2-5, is DGGITQSPKYLFRKEGQNVTLSCEQNLNHDAMYWYRQDPGQGLRLIYYSQIVNDFQKGDIAEGYSVSREKKESFPLTVTSAQKNPTAFYLCASSAGTRKETQYFGPGTRLLVL.

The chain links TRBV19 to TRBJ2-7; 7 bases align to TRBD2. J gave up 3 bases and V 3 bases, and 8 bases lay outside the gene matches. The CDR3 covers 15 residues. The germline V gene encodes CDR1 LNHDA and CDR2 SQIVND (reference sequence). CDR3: CASSIAGEGSYEQYF. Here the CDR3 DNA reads TGTGCCAGTAGTATTGCGGGGGAGGGCAGCTACGAGCAGTACTTC.

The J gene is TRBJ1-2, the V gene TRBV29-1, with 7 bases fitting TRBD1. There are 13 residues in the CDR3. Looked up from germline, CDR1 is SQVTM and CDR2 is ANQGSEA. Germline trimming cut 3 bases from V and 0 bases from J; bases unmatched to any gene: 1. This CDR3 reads CSVETGTNYGYTF. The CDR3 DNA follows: TGCAGCGTTGAGACAGGGACTAACTATGGCTACACCTTC.

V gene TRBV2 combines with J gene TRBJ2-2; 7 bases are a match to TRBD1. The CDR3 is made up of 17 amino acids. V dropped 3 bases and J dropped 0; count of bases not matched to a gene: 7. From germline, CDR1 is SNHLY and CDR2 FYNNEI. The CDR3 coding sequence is TGTGCCAGCAGTGATGACAGGGACGAAGCGAACACCGGGGAGCTGTTTTTT. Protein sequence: CASSDDRDEANTGELFF.

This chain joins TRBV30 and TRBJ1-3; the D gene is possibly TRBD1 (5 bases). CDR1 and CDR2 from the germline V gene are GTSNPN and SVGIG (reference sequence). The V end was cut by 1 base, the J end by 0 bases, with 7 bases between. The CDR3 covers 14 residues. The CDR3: CAWSGGVSGNTIYF. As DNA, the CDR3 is TGTGCCTGGAGTGGGGGGGTCTCTGGAAACACCATATATTTT.

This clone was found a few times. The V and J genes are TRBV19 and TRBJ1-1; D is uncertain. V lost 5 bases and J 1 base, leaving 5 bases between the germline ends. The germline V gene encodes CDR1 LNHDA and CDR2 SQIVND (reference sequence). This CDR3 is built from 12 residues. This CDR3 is CASSPGNTEAFF. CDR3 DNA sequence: TGTGCCAGTAGTCCCGGGAACACTGAAGCTTTCTTT.

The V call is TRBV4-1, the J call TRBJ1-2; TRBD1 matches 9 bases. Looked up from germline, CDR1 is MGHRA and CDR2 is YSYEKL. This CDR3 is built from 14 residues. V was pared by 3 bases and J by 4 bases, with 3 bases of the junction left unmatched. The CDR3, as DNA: TGCGCCAGCAGCCAGACAGGGGGATTCTATGGCTACACCTTC. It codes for CASSQTGGFYGYTF.

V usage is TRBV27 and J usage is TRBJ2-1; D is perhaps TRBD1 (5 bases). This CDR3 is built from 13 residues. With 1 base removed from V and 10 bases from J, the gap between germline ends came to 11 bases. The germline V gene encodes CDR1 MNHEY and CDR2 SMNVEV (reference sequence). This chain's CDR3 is CASSLFGKGEQFF. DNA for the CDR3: TGTGCCAGCAGTTTATTTGGGAAGGGGGAGCAGTTCTTC.

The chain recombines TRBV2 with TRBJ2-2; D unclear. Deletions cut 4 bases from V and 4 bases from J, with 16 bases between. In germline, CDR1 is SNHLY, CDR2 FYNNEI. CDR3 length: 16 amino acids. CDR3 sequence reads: CASSGIEDVGTGELFF. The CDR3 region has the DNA TGTGCCAGCAGTGGAATTGAGGATGTGGGCACCGGGGAGCTGTTTTTT.

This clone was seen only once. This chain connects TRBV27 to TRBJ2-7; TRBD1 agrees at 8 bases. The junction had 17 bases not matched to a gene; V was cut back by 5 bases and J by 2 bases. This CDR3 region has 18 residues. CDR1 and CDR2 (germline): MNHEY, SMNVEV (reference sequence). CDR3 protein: CASSVFPPGGRVAYEQYF. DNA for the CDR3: TGTGCCAGCAGTGTTTTCCCACCAGGGGGCCGAGTAGCCTACGAGCAGTACTTC.

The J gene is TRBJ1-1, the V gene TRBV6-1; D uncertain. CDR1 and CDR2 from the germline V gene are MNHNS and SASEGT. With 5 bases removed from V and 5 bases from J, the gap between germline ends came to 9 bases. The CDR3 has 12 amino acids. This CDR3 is CASSFGPTEAFF. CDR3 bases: TGTGCCAGCAGTTTCGGGCCAACTGAAGCTTTCTTT.